A selection of T cell receptor beta chains follows, all from one sample in a study of blood T cell repertoires in COVID-19. Generated by immunoSEQ multiplex PCR, the TCRdb table keeps only in-frame clones and is missing some. Here the sample spans about 160,000 clones, approximately 90% being singletons. Source material: peripheral blood. The receptors were sampled from a man aged 25-45 years with COVID-19, enrolled during active disease. Both conserved end residues are part of each CDR3. The D gene is left open where the match is weak. The size of a clone is reported for some rows only, either as once, few or many, or as a class for expanded clones.

j_call d_call clone_size v_call cdr3_aa cdr3_nt
TRBJ1-2 - - TRBV9 CASSAHSPNYGYTF TGTGCCAGCAGCGCGCACAGTCCTAACTATGGCTACACCTTC
TRBJ2-2 - - TRBV29-1 CSVEGQLSTGELFF TGCAGCGTTGAGGGGCAGCTATCCACCGGGGAGCTGTTTTTT
TRBJ2-1 TRBD2 few TRBV29-1 CSVQTSGKQFF TGCAGCGTCCAGACTAGCGGAAAGCAGTTCTTC
TRBJ1-1 - few TRBV29-1 CSVEGQVNTEAFF TGCAGCGTTGAAGGCCAGGTGAACACTGAAGCTTTCTTT
TRBJ1-6 - - TRBV19 CASSMEGGNSPLHF TGTGCCAGTAGTATGGAGGGGGGGAATTCACCCCTCCACTTT
TRBJ1-1 TRBD1 - TRBV9 CASNANPPGTGGPEAFF TGTGCCAGCAACGCAAACCCCCCCGGGACAGGGGGTCCTGAAGCTTTCTTT
TRBJ1-2 TRBD1 - TRBV9 CASSVAQGAHYGYTF TGTGCCAGCAGCGTAGCTCAGGGGGCGCACTATGGCTACACCTTC
TRBJ1-1 - - TRBV9 CASSIGQNTEAFF TGTGCCAGCAGCATAGGACAGAACACTGAAGCTTTCTTT
TRBJ1-1 - - TRBV3-1/TRBV3-2 CASSQTDRNTEAFF TGTGCCAGCAGCCAAACGGACAGGAACACTGAAGCTTTCTTT
TRBJ1-2 TRBD1 - TRBV20-1 CSARQGAGTF TGCAGTGCTAGACAGGGGGCTGGGACCTTC
TRBJ2-1 TRBD1 - TRBV14 CASSQGTASWDEQFF TGTGCCAGCAGCCAGGGGACAGCCTCTTGGGATGAGCAGTTCTTC
TRBJ2-3 TRBD1 once TRBV3-1/TRBV3-2 CASSPQGARTDTQYF TGTGCCAGCAGCCCGCAGGGGGCCCGCACAGATACGCAGTATTTT
TRBJ1-5 - - TRBV7-2 CASTSRNQPQHF TGTGCCAGCACATCCAGGAATCAGCCCCAGCATTTT
TRBJ1-5 - - TRBV7-2 CASSLVGRGLEPQHF TGTGCCAGCAGCTTAGTTGGTAGGGGACTTGAGCCCCAGCATTTT
TRBJ1-4 TRBD1 - TRBV7-9 CASSPGTGLGEKLFF TGTGCCAGCAGCCCCGGGACAGGGTTAGGCGAAAAACTGTTTTTT
TRBJ1-3 - - TRBV24-1 CATSDPSRWGRDTIYF TGTGCCACCAGTGATCCGAGCAGATGGGGCCGGGACACCATATATTTT
TRBJ2-7 TRBD1 - TRBV7-9 CASSWTGTGYEQYF TGTGCCAGCAGCTGGACCGGGACAGGTTACGAGCAGTACTTC
TRBJ1-6 - - TRBV9 CASSVDAGYTNSPLHF TGTGCCAGCAGCGTAGACGCGGGGTATACGAATTCACCCCTCCACTTT
TRBJ1-4 - - TRBV14 CASSQESQNNEKLFF TGTGCCAGCAGCCAAGAGTCACAGAATAATGAAAAACTGTTTTTT
TRBJ2-3 - - TRBV19 CASSRGQRVSTDTQYF TGTGCCAGTAGTAGGGGGCAGAGGGTTAGCACAGATACGCAGTATTTT
TRBJ1-2 TRBD1 - TRBV11-2 CASSFRTGLSYGYTF TGTGCCAGCAGCTTCAGGACAGGGTTGAGCTATGGCTACACCTTC
TRBJ1-2 - - TRBV5-1 CASSPQGPYGYTF TGCGCCAGCAGCCCACAGGGACCTTATGGCTACACCTTC
TRBJ1-2 TRBD1 - TRBV9 CASSGGDRMDGYTF TGTGCCAGCAGCGGGGGGGACAGAATGGATGGCTACACCTTC
TRBJ1-1 - - TRBV5-6 CASSEIGSAEAFF TGTGCCAGCAGCGAAATTGGGAGCGCTGAAGCTTTCTTT
TRBJ2-5 TRBD2 - TRBV27 CASSLRPGLAGGRETQYF TGTGCCAGCAGTTTGCGTCCGGGACTAGCGGGAGGCCGGGAGACCCAGTACTTC
TRBJ2-7 TRBD2 - TRBV28 CASSLWLAGTYEQYF TGTGCCAGCAGTTTGTGGCTAGCGGGAACCTACGAGCAGTACTTC
TRBJ1-2 TRBD1 - TRBV5-6 CASSLRGQGTSGYGYTF TGTGCCAGCAGCTTAAGGGGACAGGGTACATCGGGCTATGGCTACACCTTC
TRBJ1-6 TRBD1 - TRBV28 CASSLSGGTGPSPLHF TGTGCCAGCAGTTTAAGTGGAGGGACAGGGCCATCACCCCTCCACTTT
TRBJ2-7 TRBD2 - TRBV19 CASSSGGGRLYEQYF TGTGCCAGTAGTAGCGGCGGGGGAAGACTATACGAGCAGTACTTC
TRBJ1-3 TRBD1 - TRBV19 CASSSRQGNTIYF TGTGCCAGTAGTTCAAGACAGGGGAACACCATATATTTT
TRBJ2-3 - - TRBV19 CASSIGGGLTDTQYF TGTGCCAGTAGTATAGGCGGCGGACTCACAGATACGCAGTATTTT
TRBJ2-1 TRBD2 - TRBV6-6 CASRYGGEHNEQFF TGTGCCAGCAGATACGGGGGGGAGCATAATGAGCAGTTCTTC
TRBJ2-7 TRBD2 - TRBV14 CASSRLFRKGLAGRDEQYF TGTGCCAGCAGCCGGCTTTTCCGAAAGGGACTAGCGGGAAGAGACGAGCAGTACTTC
TRBJ2-7 - - TRBV9 CASSFLGGPLSEQYF TGTGCCAGCAGCTTTTTAGGGGGACCCCTTTCTGAGCAGTACTTC
TRBJ1-4 TRBD1 - TRBV5-4 CASSLGGRQGTEKLFF TGTGCCAGCAGCTTGGGAGGAAGACAGGGAACTGAAAAACTGTTTTTT
TRBJ1-6 TRBD1 - TRBV27 CASSLNRGNSPLHF TGTGCCAGCAGTCTGAACAGGGGGAATTCACCCCTCCACTTT
TRBJ2-2 - - TRBV18 CASSPPNGYGNTGELFF TGTGCCAGCTCACCACCGAACGGGTATGGCAACACCGGGGAGCTGTTTTTT
TRBJ1-6 TRBD1 - TRBV2 CASSYGQGLNSPLHF TGTGCCAGCAGTTACGGACAGGGGTTGAATTCACCCCTCCACTTT
TRBJ2-5 - - TRBV28 CASSFSSARWVSGETQYF TGTGCCAGCAGTTTCTCTAGCGCTAGATGGGTGTCTGGAGAGACCCAGTACTTC
TRBJ2-7 - - TRBV4-1 CASSHFGGEQYF TGCGCCAGCAGCCATTTCGGGGGCGAGCAGTACTTC
TRBJ2-2 TRBD2 - TRBV9 CASSEGSSGGAGNGELFF TGTGCCAGCAGCGAGGGATCTAGCGGGGGGGCCGGTAACGGGGAGCTGTTTTTT
TRBJ1-4 - - TRBV6-6 CASSYPSTPPGEKLFF TGTGCCAGCAGTTACCCTTCGACACCCCCAGGGGAAAAACTGTTTTTT
TRBJ2-7 - - TRBV3-1/TRBV3-2 CASSQEYCVNSAYEQYF TGTGCCAGCAGCCAAGAGTACTGCGTTAATAGTGCCTACGAGCAGTACTTC
TRBJ2-3 TRBD2 - TRBV7-9 CASSSPSPGLAGFTDTQYF TGTGCCAGCAGCTCCCCCAGCCCCGGACTAGCGGGGTTCACAGATACGCAGTATTTT
TRBJ2-3 TRBD2 - TRBV13 CASSPPGGHTDTQYF TGTGCCAGCAGTCCTCCGGGAGGGCACACAGATACGCAGTATTTT
TRBJ2-3 TRBD2 - TRBV18 CASSPPSGSTDTQYF TGTGCCAGCTCACCACCTAGCGGGAGCACAGATACGCAGTATTTT
TRBJ2-3 TRBD1 - TRBV19 CASSFEGAGTDTQYF TGTGCCAGTAGTTTTGAGGGGGCCGGAACAGATACGCAGTATTTT
TRBJ2-5 - few TRBV6-5 CASSYGQVSRETQYF TGTGCCAGCAGTTATGGGCAGGTGAGCCGAGAGACCCAGTACTTC
TRBJ2-6 TRBD1 - TRBV7-8 CASSNRQGTGANVLTF TGTGCCAGCAGCAATCGACAGGGGACTGGGGCCAACGTCCTGACTTTC
TRBJ1-2 - - TRBV19 CASRLGWSSGYTF TGTGCCAGTAGATTGGGTTGGTCTAGTGGCTACACCTTC
TRBJ2-1 - - TRBV20-1 CSASLDYISYNEQFF TGCAGTGCTAGTCTGGACTATATCTCCTACAATGAGCAGTTCTTC
TRBJ1-1 TRBD1 - TRBV2 CAGTGGDTEAFF TGTGCCGGAACAGGGGGGGACACTGAAGCTTTCTTT